These 3 T cell receptor beta chains were sequenced from one sample in a study of T cell responses to AZD1222 COVID-19 vaccine. The data were produced by immunoSEQ multiplex PCR, yet TCRdb's version contains in-frame clones alone and is incomplete. The top ten clones hold more than 3% of a sample with about 150,000 clones, around 92% of them seen once. The sequencing here drew on peripheral blood, taken 28 days after the second AZD1222 dose. Receptors were obtained from an adult who received the AZD1222 COVID-19 vaccine.

This clone has only one observation. V and J are TRBV19 and TRBJ1-2; D not certain. Looked up from germline, CDR1 is LNHDA and CDR2 is SQIVND (reference sequence). Trimming stripped 1 base from V and 6 bases from J, with 15 bases between. CDR3 length: 15 residues. The CDR3 coding sequence is TGTGCCAGTAGTATAGGACCCAAAACCGGGGATGGCTACACCTTC. This sequence encodes CASSIGPKTGDGYTF. Full variable domain (rest looked up from reference TRBV19 and TRBJ1-2): DGGITQSPKYLFRKEGQNVTLSCEQNLNHDAMYWYRQDPGQGLRLIYYSQIVNDFQKGDIAEGYSVSREKKESFPLTVTSAQKNPTAFYLCASSIGPKTGDGYTFGSGTRLTVV.

The J gene is TRBJ1-4, the V gene TRBV9; D call uncertain. The V gene's germline CDR1 is SGDLS and CDR2 YYNGEE. Trimming left V 2 bases short and J 0 bases short, with 5 bases between. The CDR3 loop spans 14 amino acids. This chain's CDR3 is CASSVRATNEKLFF. CDR3 bases: TGTGCCAGCAGCGTGAGAGCAACTAATGAAAAACTGTTTTTT.

The chain has TRBV5-4 and TRBJ1-1; D not resolved. The CDR3 is 12 residues long. From germline, CDR1 is SGHNT and CDR2 YYREEE (reference sequence). Trimming removed 4 bases from V and 11 bases from J, with 15 bases in between. The CDR3 sequence: CASSRDPEMAFF. DNA for the CDR3: TGTGCCAGCAGCCGAGACCCTGAGATGGCTTTCTTT.